The sample holds a few counts of the clone carrying this T cell receptor (beta chain). Combining a sample-barcoded 5' primer with a J-beta primer mix, a second PCR ran for roughly 7 to 12 cycles. TCRdb called the 5' RACE reads again in MiXCR, with one record for every CDR3 protein. The data show more than 700,000 distinct CDR3 sequences, more than 35% seen once. For every donor, a draw yielded 7.5 to 10 milliliters of peripheral blood. These data originate in a study of blood T cells in healthy people across ages. Sequences were obtained from blood. The TCR sequence derives from an older man in good health.

The CDR3 DNA sequence: TGCGCCAGCAGCTTGGGCAGGGGAGGTTTGGAGACCCAGTACTTC. It yields the protein CASSLGRGGLETQYF. The V gene is TRBV5-1, the J gene TRBJ2-5; D tentatively reads TRBD1 or TRBD2 (6 bases each). Germline V gene sequence: CDR1 SGHRS, CDR2 YFSETQ. With 0 bases removed from V and 5 bases from J, the gap between germline ends came to 14 bases. The CDR3 length is 15 residues.